A selection of T cell receptor beta chains follows, all from one sample in a study of blood T cell repertoires in COVID-19. The data were produced by immunoSEQ multiplex PCR, yet TCRdb's version contains in-frame clones alone and is incomplete. The table lists around 220,000 clones, 65% to 90% of them singletons. Material for sequencing was peripheral blood. These receptors were taken from a human donor in a cohort sampled during active COVID-19. Each CDR3 is given with its conserved first and last residue. Each record gives: D gene, V gene, J gene, clone size, CDR3 protein, CDR3 DNA. D genes are given only for firm matches. Expanded clones are given a class, and other clones once, few, many or no size at all.

.	TRBV19	TRBJ1-1	.	CASSMFGHNTEAFF	TGTGCCAGTAGTATGTTTGGACACAACACTGAAGCTTTCTTT
.	TRBV30	TRBJ1-3	once	CAWSGGGNTIYF	TGTGCCTGGAGTGGCGGGGGAAACACCATATATTTT
TRBD1	TRBV9	TRBJ2-3	.	CASSLGQGADTQYF	TGTGCCAGCAGCCTCGGACAGGGGGCAGATACGCAGTATTTT
.	TRBV19	TRBJ2-1	few	CASSIGSRGGGPRDEQFF	TGTGCCAGTAGTATCGGTTCGCGGGGCGGGGGCCCAAGAGATGAGCAGTTCTTC
TRBD2	TRBV6-2/TRBV6-3	TRBJ2-5	.	CASSLAGAQETQYF	TGTGCCAGCAGTTTAGCGGGGGCCCAAGAGACCCAGTACTTC
.	TRBV10-3	TRBJ2-7	.	CAISESIATSYEQYF	TGTGCCATCAGTGAGTCGATAGCCACCTCCTACGAGCAGTACTTC
TRBD2	TRBV11-1	TRBJ2-3	.	CASSQRGGTSKKYF	TGTGCCAGCAGCCAGCGGGGGGGGACTAGCAAAAAGTATTTT
TRBD1	TRBV30	TRBJ1-6	.	CAWKGTGNNSPLHF	TGTGCCTGGAAAGGGACAGGGAATAATTCACCCCTCCACTTT
.	TRBV11-2	TRBJ2-7	.	CASSSLGEQYF	TGTGCCAGCAGCTCTCTCGGCGAGCAGTACTTC
.	TRBV5-5	TRBJ2-7	.	CASSLAEQVYEQYF	TGTGCCAGCAGCTTGGCCGAACAGGTCTACGAGCAGTACTTC
TRBD1	TRBV6-6	TRBJ2-7	.	CAISVRDSAYEQYF	TGTGCCATTAGCGTCCGGGACAGTGCCTACGAGCAGTACTTC
TRBD1	TRBV4-3	TRBJ1-5	.	CASSQDGTEEQPQHF	TGCGCCAGCAGCCAAGACGGGACAGAGGAACAGCCCCAGCATTTT
.	TRBV28	TRBJ1-1	once	CASSFSGVYTEAFF	TGTGCCAGCAGTTTTTCAGGGGTGTACACTGAAGCTTTCTTT
.	TRBV4-3	TRBJ1-1	.	CASSQERLVQVIRTNEAFF	TGCGCCAGCAGCCAAGAGAGATTGGTGCAGGTTATCCGAACAAATGAAGCTTTCTTT
.	TRBV11-2	TRBJ2-5	.	CASSLQGRQYF	TGTGCCAGCAGCTTACAGGGCCGTCAGTACTTC
.	TRBV10-3	TRBJ1-1	.	CAIGSSGKSEAFF	TGTGCCATCGGATCGTCAGGGAAGAGTGAAGCTTTCTTT
.	TRBV3-1/TRBV3-2	TRBJ2-7	.	CASSQDSAGWYF	TGTGCCAGCAGCCAAGATTCGGCGGGTTGGTACTTC
.	TRBV15	TRBJ1-1	.	CATSRVSGGTFIAEAFF	TGTGCCACCAGCAGGGTTTCTGGGGGCACCTTTATCGCTGAAGCTTTCTTT
TRBD2	TRBV6-2/TRBV6-3	TRBJ2-2	.	CASSYVLAGRGELFF	TGTGCCAGCAGTTACGTACTAGCGGGCAGGGGGGAGCTGTTTTTT
.	TRBV11-2	TRBJ1-2	.	CASSLSGRTGYGYTF	TGTGCCAGCAGCTTATCCGGGAGAACTGGCTATGGCTACACCTTC
.	TRBV13	TRBJ1-1	few	CASSLGTEAFF	TGTGCCAGCAGCCTCGGCACTGAAGCTTTCTTT
TRBD2	TRBV4-3	TRBJ2-7	.	CASSQEWLAGAEQYF	TGCGCCAGCAGCCAAGAGTGGCTAGCGGGAGCTGAGCAGTACTTC
.	TRBV7-9	TRBJ1-2	.	CASSLGPNYGYTF	TGTGCCAGCAGCCTGGGCCCAAACTATGGCTACACCTTC
.	TRBV6-6	TRBJ2-7	.	CASSSYREQYF	TGTGCCAGCAGTTCCTACAGGGAGCAGTACTTC
TRBD1	TRBV4-2	TRBJ1-1	once	CASTMGDRAPTEAFF	TGTGCCAGCACCATGGGGGACAGGGCTCCCACTGAAGCTTTCTTT
.	TRBV3-1/TRBV3-2	TRBJ2-7	.	CASSQDLRGKGPPREQYF	TGTGCCAGCAGCCAAGACCTCAGAGGGAAGGGCCCCCCTCGCGAGCAGTACTTC
.	TRBV15	TRBJ2-7	.	CATSRGSTQVVEQYF	TGTGCCACCAGCAGAGGTTCCACCCAGGTAGTCGAGCAGTACTTC
.	TRBV27	TRBJ2-7	.	CASSLTGSNDEQYF	TGTGCCAGCAGTTTGACAGGTTCGAACGACGAGCAGTACTTC
TRBD1	TRBV24-1	TRBJ2-2	.	CATSDPQGARTGELFF	TGTGCCACCAGTGATCCCCAGGGGGCGCGGACCGGGGAGCTGTTTTTT
TRBD1	TRBV9	TRBJ2-1	.	CASSVAWAAPSQGASYNEQFF	TGTGCCAGCAGCGTAGCTTGGGCGGCCCCATCTCAGGGGGCCTCCTACAATGAGCAGTTCTTC
.	TRBV30	TRBJ2-7	.	CAWSVDSSYEQYF	TGTGCCTGGAGCGTGGACAGCTCCTACGAGCAGTACTTC
.	TRBV30	TRBJ2-5	.	CAWSMGGIQETQYF	TGTGCCTGGAGCATGGGAGGAATCCAAGAGACCCAGTACTTC
TRBD2	TRBV9	TRBJ2-7	.	CASSVSGRAREQYF	TGTGCCAGCAGCGTTAGCGGGAGGGCGCGGGAGCAGTACTTC
.	TRBV29-1	TRBJ2-7	.	CSVERSRSEQYF	TGCAGCGTTGAAAGGAGTAGAAGCGAGCAGTACTTC